The entry below gives a single T cell receptor (beta chain) sequence along with its context. What it binds is unknown. The sample is drawn from a study of T cell responses to AZD1222 COVID-19 vaccine. The study, taken as a whole, reports: Among the donors, most were white British and more were female, and clonal diversity was possibly underestimated.

The germline CDR1 and CDR2 sequences are MDHEN and SYDVKM. V was shortened by 3 bases and J by 2 bases, with 13 bases between the two germline ends. This CDR3 has 15 residues. The method was immunoSEQ multiplex PCR; TCRdb's version includes in-frame clones alone and lacks a portion of them. Of about 120,000 clones detected, 92% appear once; the ten largest clones hold about 14%. The receptor was isolated from an adult in good health. This sequence joins TRBV28 and TRBJ1-2, with D perhaps matching TRBD1 (5 bases). The sample in question was peripheral blood, obtained on day 0 of AZD1222 vaccination. In DNA, the CDR3 is TGTGCCAGCAGTTTGGGGGGACGTCCGAACTATGGCTACACCTTC. This sequence encodes CASSLGGRPNYGYTF.